This TCR beta chain stems from a study of identical twins. This CDR3 has 16 amino acids. Germline CDR1 reads MDHEN; CDR2 reads SYDVKM. V shed 4 bases and J shed 0 bases, with 14 bases lying between them. In TCRdb, the 5' RACE reads were re-called with MiXCR into one record per CDR3 protein. The sample includes 690,000 or so distinct CDR3 sequences, more than 6.5% seen only once; the top ten take roughly 0.9%. This clonotype was counted a few times. Its target is not known. The study's findings and limits: The study found weaker excess twin sharing in beta out-of-frame sequences. Cross-sectional statistics underpinned the conclusions; the same donors were not followed.

This same sample was also part of a study on yellow fever vaccine responses in identical twins.

The clonotype originates from a woman under 30 in good health. The rearrangement joins TRBV28 to TRBJ2-3; D is perhaps TRBD1 (5 bases). Specimen: PBMCs. CDR3 sequence reads: CASSSLFGASTDTQYF. In nucleotides, the CDR3 is TGTGCCAGCAGTTCCCTCTTTGGGGCTAGCACAGATACGCAGTATTTT.